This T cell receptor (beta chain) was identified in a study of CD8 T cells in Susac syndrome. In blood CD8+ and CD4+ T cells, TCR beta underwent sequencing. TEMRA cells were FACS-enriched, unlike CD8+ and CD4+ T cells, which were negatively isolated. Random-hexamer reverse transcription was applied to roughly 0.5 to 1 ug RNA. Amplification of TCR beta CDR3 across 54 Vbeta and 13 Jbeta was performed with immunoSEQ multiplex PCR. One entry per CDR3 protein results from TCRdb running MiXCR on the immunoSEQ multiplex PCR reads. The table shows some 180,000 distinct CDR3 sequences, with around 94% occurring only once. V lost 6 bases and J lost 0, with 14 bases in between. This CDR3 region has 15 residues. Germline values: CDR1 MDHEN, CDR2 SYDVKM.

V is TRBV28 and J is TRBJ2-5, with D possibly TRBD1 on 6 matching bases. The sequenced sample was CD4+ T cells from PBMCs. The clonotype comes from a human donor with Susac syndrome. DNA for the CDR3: TGTGCCAGCAGGCTAGGGACACCGTACCAAGAGACCCAGTACTTC. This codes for CASRLGTPYQETQYF.